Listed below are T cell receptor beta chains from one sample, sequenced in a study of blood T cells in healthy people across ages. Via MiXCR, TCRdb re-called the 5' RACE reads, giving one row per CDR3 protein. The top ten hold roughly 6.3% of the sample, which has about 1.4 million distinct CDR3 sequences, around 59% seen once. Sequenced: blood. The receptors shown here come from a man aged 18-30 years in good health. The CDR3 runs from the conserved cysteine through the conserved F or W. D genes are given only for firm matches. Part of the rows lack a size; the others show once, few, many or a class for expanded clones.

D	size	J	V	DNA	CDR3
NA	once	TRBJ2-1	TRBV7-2	TGTGCCAGCAGCTTACAGGCGGGGTGGTTGGGTGAGCAGTTCTTC	CASSLQAGWLGEQFF
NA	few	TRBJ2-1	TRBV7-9	TGTGCCAGCAGCTTAGAACAGGGAAACTACAATGAGCAGTTCTTC	CASSLEQGNYNEQFF
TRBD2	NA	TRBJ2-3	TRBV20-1	TGCAGTGCTAGTCGTAGCGGGGGGGATACGCAGTATTTT	CSASRSGGDTQYF
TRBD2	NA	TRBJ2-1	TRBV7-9	TGTGCCAGCAGCTCAGGGAGGGATGAGCAGTTCTTC	CASSSGRDEQFF
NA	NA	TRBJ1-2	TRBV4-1	TGCGCCAGCAGCCAGGGAGACTCTACCGGGGTCTATGGCTACACCTTC	CASSQGDSTGVYGYTF
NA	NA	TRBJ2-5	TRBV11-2	TGTGCCAGCAGCTTAGAGGGGGGGCTTGGAGAGACCCAGTACTTC	CASSLEGGLGETQYF
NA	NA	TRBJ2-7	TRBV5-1	TGCGCCAGCAGCCCCCCCGGGCCATCCTACAATGAGCAGTACTTC	CASSPPGPSYNEQYF
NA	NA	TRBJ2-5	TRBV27	TGTGCCAGCAGTTTATTTCAGAGTACCTCCTTCCAAGAGACCCAGTACTTC	CASSLFQSTSFQETQYF
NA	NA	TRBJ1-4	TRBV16	TGTGCCAGCAGCCGGCCAGCCTCAACTAATGAAAAACTGTTTTTT	CASSRPASTNEKLFF
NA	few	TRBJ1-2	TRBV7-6	TGTGCCAGCAGCTTACTGACCGAGCCCTACTATGGCTACACCTTC	CASSLLTEPYYGYTF
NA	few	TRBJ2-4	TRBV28	TGTGCCAGCAGTTTTCTGGGGGGAAACATTCAGTACTTC	CASSFLGGNIQYF
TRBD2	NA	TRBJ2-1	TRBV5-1	TGCGCCAGCAGCTGGGGACTAGCGGGAGTTTTATCCAATGAGCAGTTCTTC	CASSWGLAGVLSNEQFF
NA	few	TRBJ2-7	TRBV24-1	TGTGCCACCAGTAAACAGGGAGAAAACGAGCAGTACTTC	CATSKQGENEQYF
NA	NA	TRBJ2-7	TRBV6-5	TGTGCCAGCAGGGATTCCCGGGACTACGAGCAGTACTTC	CASRDSRDYEQYF
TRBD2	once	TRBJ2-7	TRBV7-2	TGTGCCAGCAGCTTAGAGGGGACTAGCGGCGCCGCCTACGAGCAGTACTTC	CASSLEGTSGAAYEQYF
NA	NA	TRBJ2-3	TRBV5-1	TGCGCCAGCGATACCGGAGATTCAGATACGCAGTATTTT	CASDTGDSDTQYF
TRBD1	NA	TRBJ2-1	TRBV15	TGTGCCACCAGCAGACCTCCTCCGGGACAGGGGTACAATGAGCAGTTCTTC	CATSRPPPGQGYNEQFF
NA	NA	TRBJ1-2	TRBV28	TGTGCCTCCCGGCCGAACTATGGCTACACCTTC	CASRPNYGYTF
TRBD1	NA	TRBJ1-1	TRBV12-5	TGTGCTAGTGGTCCGCCGGACAGGGCCGATGAAGCTTTCTTT	CASGPPDRADEAFF
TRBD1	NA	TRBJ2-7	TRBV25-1	TGTGCCAGCAGGGACAGGGGGACCCACAACGAGCAGTACTTC	CASRDRGTHNEQYF
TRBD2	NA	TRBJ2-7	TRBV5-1	TGCACCAGCAGCTTGACTAGCGAGAACTTCTACTACGAGCAGTACTTC	CTSSLTSENFYYEQYF
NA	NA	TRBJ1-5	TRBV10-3	TGTGCCATCAGGAGACAGCGGGATCAGCCCCAGCATTTT	CAIRRQRDQPQHF
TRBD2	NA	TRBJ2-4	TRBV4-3	TGCGCCAGCAGCCAAGGGACTAGCGGGGGGAACATTCAGTACTTC	CASSQGTSGGNIQYF
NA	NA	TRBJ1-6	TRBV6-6	TGTGCCTGCCGGGACGGTCCAAAAAATTCACCCCTCCACTTT	CACRDGPKNSPLHF
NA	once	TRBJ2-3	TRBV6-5	TGTGCCAGCCTGGGAGGCGGTACGCAGTATTTT	CASLGGGTQYF
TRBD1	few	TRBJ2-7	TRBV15	TGTGCCACCAGCAGACACCGAGGACAGGGTGGCGAGCAGTACTTC	CATSRHRGQGGEQYF
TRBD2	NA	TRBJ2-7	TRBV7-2	TGTGCCAGCAGCGCTACGACTAGCGGGGCGTCGGGTGAGCAGTACTTC	CASSATTSGASGEQYF
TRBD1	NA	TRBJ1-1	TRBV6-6	TGTGCCAGCAGGCAAAGGACAGGGGGCCACCCTTTGAACACTGAAGCTTTCTTT	CASRQRTGGHPLNTEAFF
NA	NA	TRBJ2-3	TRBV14	TGTGCCAGCAGCCAAGATCGAAACAGATTCACAGATACGCAGTATTTT	CASSQDRNRFTDTQYF
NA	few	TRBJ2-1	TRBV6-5	TGTGCCAGCAGTGAATCTAGCGCACCCTACAATGAGCAGTTCTTC	CASSESSAPYNEQFF
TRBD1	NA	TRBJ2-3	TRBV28	TGTGCCAGCAGTTCCCGGGACAGTTCCACAGATACGCAGTATTTT	CASSSRDSSTDTQYF